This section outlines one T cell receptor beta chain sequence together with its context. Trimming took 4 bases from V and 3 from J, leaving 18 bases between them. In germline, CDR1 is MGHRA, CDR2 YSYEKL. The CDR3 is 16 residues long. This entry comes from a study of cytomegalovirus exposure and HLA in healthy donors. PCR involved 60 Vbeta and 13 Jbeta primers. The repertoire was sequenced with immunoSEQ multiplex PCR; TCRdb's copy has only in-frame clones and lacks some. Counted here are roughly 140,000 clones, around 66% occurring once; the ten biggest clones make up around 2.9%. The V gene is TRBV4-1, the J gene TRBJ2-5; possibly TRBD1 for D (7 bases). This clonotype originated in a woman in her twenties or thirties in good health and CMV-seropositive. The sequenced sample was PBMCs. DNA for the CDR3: TGCGCCAGCAGCCGACAAAGAGACAGGGAGGAAGAGACCCAGTACTTC. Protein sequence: CASSRQRDREEETQYF.